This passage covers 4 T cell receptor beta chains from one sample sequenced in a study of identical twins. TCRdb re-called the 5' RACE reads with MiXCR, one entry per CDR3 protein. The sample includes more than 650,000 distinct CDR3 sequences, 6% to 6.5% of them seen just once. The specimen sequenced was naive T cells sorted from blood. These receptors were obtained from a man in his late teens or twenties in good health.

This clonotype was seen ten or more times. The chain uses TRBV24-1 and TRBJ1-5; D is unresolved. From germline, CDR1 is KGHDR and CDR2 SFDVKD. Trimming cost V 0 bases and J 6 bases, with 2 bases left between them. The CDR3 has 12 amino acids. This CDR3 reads CATSDLPQPQHF. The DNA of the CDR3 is TGTGCCACCAGTGATTTGCCTCAGCCCCAGCATTTT.

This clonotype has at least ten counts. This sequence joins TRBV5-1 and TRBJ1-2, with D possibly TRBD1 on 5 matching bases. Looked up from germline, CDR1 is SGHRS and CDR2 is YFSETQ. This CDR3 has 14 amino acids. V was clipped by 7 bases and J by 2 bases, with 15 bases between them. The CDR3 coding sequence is TGCGCCAGCCGATCGGACGGGACCAACTATGGCTACACCTTC. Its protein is CASRSDGTNYGYTF.

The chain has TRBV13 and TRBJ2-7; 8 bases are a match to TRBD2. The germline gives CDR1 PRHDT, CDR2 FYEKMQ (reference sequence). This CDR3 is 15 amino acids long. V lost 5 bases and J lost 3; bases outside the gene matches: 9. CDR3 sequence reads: CASSAPGRGYYEQYF. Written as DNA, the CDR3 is TGTGCCAGCAGCGCCCCCGGGAGGGGTTACTACGAGCAGTACTTC.

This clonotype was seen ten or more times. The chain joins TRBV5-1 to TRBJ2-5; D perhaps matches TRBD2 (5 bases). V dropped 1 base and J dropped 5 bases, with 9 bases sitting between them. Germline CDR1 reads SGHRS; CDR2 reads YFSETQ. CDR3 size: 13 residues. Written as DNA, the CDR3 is TGCGCCAGCAGCTTGTTAGCGATGGAGACCCAGTACTTC. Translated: CASSLLAMETQYF.